A selection of T cell receptor beta chains follows, all from one sample in a study of OX40 agonist ivuxolimab in advanced cancers. Method: immunoSEQ multiplex PCR; TCRdb's copy keeps in-frame clones and lacks some. The sample has roughly 51,000 clones; roughly 84% are singletons. This specimen consisted of CD4+ or CD8+ T cells sorted from blood, obtained in a trial of the OX40 agonist ivuxolimab. Receptors were obtained from an adult with an advanced solid tumor such as melanoma, head and neck, liver or kidney cancer. CDR3s include the opening cysteine and the closing phenylalanine or tryptophan. The D gene is left open where the match is weak. Size is stated for part of the rows, as once, few or many counts, or as a class when the clone is expanded.

d_gene: NA
v_gene: TRBV5-1
j_gene: TRBJ2-5
abundance: NA
CDR3nt: TGCGCCAGCACTCTCGTGGGGCACGGATCAGGGATGGAGACCCAGTACTTC
CDR3aa: CASTLVGHGSGMETQYF

d_gene: NA
v_gene: TRBV7-9
j_gene: TRBJ1-1
abundance: NA
CDR3nt: TGTGCCAGCAGCCACACTTTAGCTCGGGGAGAAGCTGAAGCTTTCTTT
CDR3aa: CASSHTLARGEAEAFF

d_gene: NA
v_gene: TRBV28
j_gene: TRBJ2-3
abundance: NA
CDR3nt: TGTGCCAGCAGACCTCCTACAGATACGCAGTATTTT
CDR3aa: CASRPPTDTQYF

d_gene: NA
v_gene: TRBV7-7
j_gene: TRBJ2-5
abundance: once
CDR3nt: TGTGCTAGCAGCTTAGCGTATCGGCAAGAGACCCAGTACTTC
CDR3aa: CASSLAYRQETQYF

d_gene: NA
v_gene: TRBV19
j_gene: TRBJ1-5
abundance: once
CDR3nt: TGTGCCAGTAGTATAGATCCCCTATATCAGCCCCAGCATTTT
CDR3aa: CASSIDPLYQPQHF

d_gene: NA
v_gene: TRBV6-5
j_gene: TRBJ2-7
abundance: NA
CDR3nt: TGTGCCAGCAGTTATTCTTTTGACCCGTCCTACGAGCAGTACTTC
CDR3aa: CASSYSFDPSYEQYF

d_gene: NA
v_gene: TRBV2
j_gene: TRBJ1-1
abundance: NA
CDR3nt: TGTGCCAGCAGTGAACGCAAATTCACCACTGAAGCTTTCTTT
CDR3aa: CASSERKFTTEAFF

d_gene: NA
v_gene: TRBV18
j_gene: TRBJ2-2
abundance: NA
CDR3nt: TGTGCCAGCTCACCAGCTCCGGGACTTAACACCGGGGAGCTGTTTTTT
CDR3aa: CASSPAPGLNTGELFF

d_gene: TRBD2
v_gene: TRBV6-1
j_gene: TRBJ2-2
abundance: NA
CDR3nt: TGTGCCAGCAGTGCTTATAGCGGGATGGCCGGGGAGCTGTTTTTT
CDR3aa: CASSAYSGMAGELFF

d_gene: NA
v_gene: TRBV2
j_gene: TRBJ2-5
abundance: NA
CDR3nt: TGTGCCAGCAGCCAAACACGTGTCCAAGAGACCCAGTACTTC
CDR3aa: CASSQTRVQETQYF

d_gene: NA
v_gene: TRBV30
j_gene: TRBJ2-7
abundance: few
CDR3nt: TGTGCCTGGATGGGGAATACCTACGAGCAGTACTTC
CDR3aa: CAWMGNTYEQYF

d_gene: NA
v_gene: TRBV6-5
j_gene: TRBJ2-2
abundance: NA
CDR3nt: TGTGCCAGCAGTTCCCCCGAAGGACTACGGCTGTTTTTT
CDR3aa: CASSSPEGLRLFF

d_gene: TRBD2
v_gene: TRBV19
j_gene: TRBJ2-1
abundance: NA
CDR3nt: TGTGCCAGTAGTAAAGGGACTAGCGGGAGCTCCTACAATGAGCAGTTCTTC
CDR3aa: CASSKGTSGSSYNEQFF

d_gene: NA
v_gene: TRBV14
j_gene: TRBJ2-1
abundance: NA
CDR3nt: TGTGCCAGCAGCTTAGGTGGGGACAATGAGCAGTTCTTC
CDR3aa: CASSLGGDNEQFF

d_gene: NA
v_gene: TRBV6-1
j_gene: TRBJ1-2
abundance: once
CDR3nt: TGTGCCAGCAGTGAAATCAGTAACTATGGCTACACCTTC
CDR3aa: CASSEISNYGYTF

d_gene: NA
v_gene: TRBV7-9
j_gene: TRBJ2-1
abundance: NA
CDR3nt: TGTGCCAGCAGCTTAGCGCGGCTAGACTCCTACAATGAGCAGTTCTTC
CDR3aa: CASSLARLDSYNEQFF

d_gene: NA
v_gene: TRBV6-1
j_gene: TRBJ1-5
abundance: NA
CDR3nt: TGTGCCAGCGGAGGTCAGCCCCAGCATTTT
CDR3aa: CASGGQPQHF

d_gene: NA
v_gene: TRBV2
j_gene: TRBJ2-1
abundance: NA
CDR3nt: TGTGCCAGCAGTGAATCACAGCTCAGGGGTGAGCAGTTCTTC
CDR3aa: CASSESQLRGEQFF

d_gene: TRBD1
v_gene: TRBV7-8
j_gene: TRBJ1-1
abundance: NA
CDR3nt: TGTGCCAGCAGCTTCGGACAGGGGGTCACTGAAGCTTTCTTT
CDR3aa: CASSFGQGVTEAFF

d_gene: NA
v_gene: TRBV30
j_gene: TRBJ1-4
abundance: NA
CDR3nt: TGTGCCTGGAGTGCGGGAGGGGCCGGGAAAAAACTGTTTTTT
CDR3aa: CAWSAGGAGKKLFF

d_gene: NA
v_gene: TRBV19
j_gene: TRBJ2-5
abundance: NA
CDR3nt: TGTGCCAGTAGTATTCAGGGAGTGCAGGAGACCCAGTACTTC
CDR3aa: CASSIQGVQETQYF

d_gene: TRBD2
v_gene: TRBV9
j_gene: TRBJ2-5
abundance: NA
CDR3nt: TGTGCCAGCAGCGTAGCCCCTAGCGGGAGAGGAGGAGAGACCCAGTACTTC
CDR3aa: CASSVAPSGRGGETQYF

d_gene: TRBD1
v_gene: TRBV4-1
j_gene: TRBJ2-1
abundance: NA
CDR3nt: TGCGCCAGCAGCCAGTTACCGGGACAGCCCTACAATGAGCAGTTCTTC
CDR3aa: CASSQLPGQPYNEQFF

d_gene: NA
v_gene: TRBV6-1
j_gene: TRBJ1-2
abundance: NA
CDR3nt: TGTGCCAGCAGTGAAGGGCTGCCGTTTCTTGGCTACACCTTC
CDR3aa: CASSEGLPFLGYTF

d_gene: NA
v_gene: TRBV15
j_gene: TRBJ2-6
abundance: NA
CDR3nt: TGTGCCACCAGCAGAGACGGGGCCAACGTCCTGACTTTC
CDR3aa: CATSRDGANVLTF

d_gene: NA
v_gene: TRBV5-4
j_gene: TRBJ2-5
abundance: once
CDR3nt: TGTGCCAGCAGCGCGGGGAAGACCCAGTACTTC
CDR3aa: CASSAGKTQYF

d_gene: NA
v_gene: TRBV9
j_gene: TRBJ1-1
abundance: once
CDR3nt: TGTGCCAGCAGCGTATCGGCGGATACCCACAAACCTAACACTGAAGCTTTCTTT
CDR3aa: CASSVSADTHKPNTEAFF

d_gene: TRBD1
v_gene: TRBV19
j_gene: TRBJ2-5
abundance: NA
CDR3nt: TGTGCCAGTAGTCCGACAGGGACCCAAGAGACCCAGTACTTC
CDR3aa: CASSPTGTQETQYF

d_gene: NA
v_gene: TRBV4-2
j_gene: TRBJ2-6
abundance: NA
CDR3nt: TGTGCCAGCAGCCAGGATGGGGGACGGGCCTCTGGGGCCAACGTCCTGACTTTC
CDR3aa: CASSQDGGRASGANVLTF

d_gene: NA
v_gene: TRBV5-4
j_gene: TRBJ1-4
abundance: NA
CDR3nt: TGTGCCAGCAGCTTAAGCCGGTCCGATAGAAATGAAAAACTGTTTTTT
CDR3aa: CASSLSRSDRNEKLFF

d_gene: NA
v_gene: TRBV5-4
j_gene: TRBJ2-7
abundance: NA
CDR3nt: TGTGCCAGCAGCTTGGTGGGGGCCGAGCAGTACTTC
CDR3aa: CASSLVGAEQYF

d_gene: TRBD2
v_gene: TRBV4-1
j_gene: TRBJ2-5
abundance: NA
CDR3nt: TGCGCCAGCAGCCAAGAATCCGTTACTAGCGGGAGGGCCTGGGAGACCCAGTACTTC
CDR3aa: CASSQESVTSGRAWETQYF

d_gene: NA
v_gene: TRBV18
j_gene: TRBJ1-1
abundance: few
CDR3nt: TGTGCCAGCTCGCCCGTTAGGGGAAGCGGCACTGAAGCTTTCTTT
CDR3aa: CASSPVRGSGTEAFF

d_gene: TRBD1
v_gene: TRBV5-1
j_gene: TRBJ2-7
abundance: once
CDR3nt: TGCGCCAGCAGCTTGGGGGCGACAGGGGGCGACGAGCAGTACTTC
CDR3aa: CASSLGATGGDEQYF

d_gene: NA
v_gene: TRBV7-9
j_gene: TRBJ1-2
abundance: NA
CDR3nt: TGTGCCAGCAGCTTTTCCGGGGACGGCTACACCTTC
CDR3aa: CASSFSGDGYTF

d_gene: NA
v_gene: TRBV7-3
j_gene: TRBJ2-2
abundance: NA
CDR3nt: TGTGCCAGCAGGCGGGACGGAAACACCGGGGAGCTGTTTTTT
CDR3aa: CASRRDGNTGELFF

d_gene: NA
v_gene: TRBV7-8
j_gene: TRBJ2-7
abundance: NA
CDR3nt: TGTGCCAGCAGCTTGACTTACGAGCAGTACTTC
CDR3aa: CASSLTYEQYF

d_gene: NA
v_gene: TRBV6-5
j_gene: TRBJ2-5
abundance: NA
CDR3nt: TGTGCCAGCAGTTACTCGATCAGGGGTGAGGAGACCCAGTACTTC
CDR3aa: CASSYSIRGEETQYF

d_gene: NA
v_gene: TRBV7-9
j_gene: TRBJ1-6
abundance: NA
CDR3nt: TGTGCCAGCAGCTTAGAGCGGGTGGGGAATTCACCCCTCCACTTT
CDR3aa: CASSLERVGNSPLHF

d_gene: NA
v_gene: TRBV7-9
j_gene: TRBJ2-2
abundance: NA
CDR3nt: TGTGCCAGCAGCTACGGATTGGGGGAGCTGTTTTTT
CDR3aa: CASSYGLGELFF

d_gene: NA
v_gene: TRBV29-1
j_gene: TRBJ1-1
abundance: NA
CDR3nt: TGCAGCGTTGAAGAGCAGGGTGGCACTGAAGCTTTCTTT
CDR3aa: CSVEEQGGTEAFF

d_gene: TRBD1
v_gene: TRBV6-6
j_gene: TRBJ2-7
abundance: NA
CDR3nt: TGTGCCAGCAGGCGACAGGGTGGCGAGCAGTACTTC
CDR3aa: CASRRQGGEQYF

d_gene: NA
v_gene: TRBV6-1
j_gene: TRBJ1-1
abundance: NA
CDR3nt: TGTGCCAGCAACAAGGGCCCAGAGACTGAAGCTTTCTTT
CDR3aa: CASNKGPETEAFF

d_gene: NA
v_gene: TRBV29-1
j_gene: TRBJ1-1
abundance: NA
CDR3nt: TGCAGCGTTGAAAGGGAGAACACTGAAGCTTTCTTT
CDR3aa: CSVERENTEAFF

d_gene: TRBD2
v_gene: TRBV11-2
j_gene: TRBJ2-3
abundance: NA
CDR3nt: TGTGCCAGCAGCCCTCGACTAGCGGGAGGGTGGGATACGCAGTATTTT
CDR3aa: CASSPRLAGGWDTQYF

d_gene: TRBD2
v_gene: TRBV6-6
j_gene: TRBJ2-7
abundance: NA
CDR3nt: TGTGCCAGCAGTTACCTGGCAGCGGGAGTAAATGAGCAGTACTTC
CDR3aa: CASSYLAAGVNEQYF

d_gene: NA
v_gene: TRBV9
j_gene: TRBJ2-3
abundance: NA
CDR3nt: TGTGCCAGCAGCGTAGCAGTAGGTGATAGCACAGATACGCAGTATTTT
CDR3aa: CASSVAVGDSTDTQYF

d_gene: TRBD1
v_gene: TRBV15
j_gene: TRBJ2-1
abundance: NA
CDR3nt: TGTGCCACCAGCAGAGACCTGCCACGGGACAGCTACAATGAGCAGTTCTTC
CDR3aa: CATSRDLPRDSYNEQFF

d_gene: TRBD1
v_gene: TRBV5-1
j_gene: TRBJ1-4
abundance: NA
CDR3nt: TGCGCCAGCAGCTCAGGGGGGACTAATGAAAAACTGTTTTTT
CDR3aa: CASSSGGTNEKLFF

d_gene: NA
v_gene: TRBV9
j_gene: TRBJ1-2
abundance: NA
CDR3nt: TGTGCCAGCAGCGAGGAGGCCGGGGGGCCCTATAGATCCCGCGGCTACACCTTC
CDR3aa: CASSEEAGGPYRSRGYTF